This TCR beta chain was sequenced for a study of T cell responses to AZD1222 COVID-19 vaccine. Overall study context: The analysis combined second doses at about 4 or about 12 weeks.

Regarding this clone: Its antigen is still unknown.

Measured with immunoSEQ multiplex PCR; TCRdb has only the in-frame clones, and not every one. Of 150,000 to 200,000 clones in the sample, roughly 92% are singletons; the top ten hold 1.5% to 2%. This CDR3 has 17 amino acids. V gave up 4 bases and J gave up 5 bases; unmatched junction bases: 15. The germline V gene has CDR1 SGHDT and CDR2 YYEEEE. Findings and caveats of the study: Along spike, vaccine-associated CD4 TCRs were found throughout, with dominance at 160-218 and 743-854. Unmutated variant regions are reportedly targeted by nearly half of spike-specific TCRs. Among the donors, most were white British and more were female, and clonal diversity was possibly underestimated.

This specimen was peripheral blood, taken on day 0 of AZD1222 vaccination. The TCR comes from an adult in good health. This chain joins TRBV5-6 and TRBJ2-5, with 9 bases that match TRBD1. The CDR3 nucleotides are TGTGCCAGCAGCCTCATTGGGGCTATTACAGGGGGCGAGACCCAGTACTTC. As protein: CASSLIGAITGGETQYF.